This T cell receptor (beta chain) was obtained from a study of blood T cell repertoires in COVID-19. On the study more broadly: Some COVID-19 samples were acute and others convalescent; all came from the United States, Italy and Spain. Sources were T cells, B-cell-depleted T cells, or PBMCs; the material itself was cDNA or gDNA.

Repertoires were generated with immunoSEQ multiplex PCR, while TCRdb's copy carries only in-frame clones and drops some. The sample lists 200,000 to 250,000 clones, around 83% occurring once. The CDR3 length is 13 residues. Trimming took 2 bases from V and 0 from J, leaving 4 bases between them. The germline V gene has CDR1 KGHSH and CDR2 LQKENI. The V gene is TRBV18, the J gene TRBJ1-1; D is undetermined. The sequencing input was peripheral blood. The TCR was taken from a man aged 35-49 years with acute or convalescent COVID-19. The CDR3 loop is CASSPAMNTEAFF. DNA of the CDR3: TGTGCCAGCTCACCAGCTATGAACACTGAAGCTTTCTTT.